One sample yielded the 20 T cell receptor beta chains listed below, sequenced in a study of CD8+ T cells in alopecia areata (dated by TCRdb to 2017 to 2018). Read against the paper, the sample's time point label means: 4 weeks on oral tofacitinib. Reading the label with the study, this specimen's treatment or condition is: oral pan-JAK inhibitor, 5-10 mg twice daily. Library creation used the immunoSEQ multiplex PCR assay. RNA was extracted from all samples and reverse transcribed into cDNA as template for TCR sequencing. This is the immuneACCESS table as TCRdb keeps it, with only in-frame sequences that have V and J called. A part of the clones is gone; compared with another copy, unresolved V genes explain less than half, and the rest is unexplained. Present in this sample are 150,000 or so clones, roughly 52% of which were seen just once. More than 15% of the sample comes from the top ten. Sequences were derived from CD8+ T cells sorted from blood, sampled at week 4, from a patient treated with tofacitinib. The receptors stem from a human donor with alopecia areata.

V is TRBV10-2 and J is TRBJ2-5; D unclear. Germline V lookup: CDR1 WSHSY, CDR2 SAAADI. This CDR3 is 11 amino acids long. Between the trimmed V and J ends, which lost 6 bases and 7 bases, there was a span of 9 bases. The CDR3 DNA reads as TGCGCCAGCAGCCCCGGCGTGACCCAGTACTTC. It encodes CASSPGVTQYF.

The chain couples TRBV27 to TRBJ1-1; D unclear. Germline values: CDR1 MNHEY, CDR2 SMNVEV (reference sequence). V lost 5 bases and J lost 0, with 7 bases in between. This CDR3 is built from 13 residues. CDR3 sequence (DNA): TGTGCCAGCAGTCACGGAGTGAACACTGAAGCTTTCTTT. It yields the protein CASSHGVNTEAFF.

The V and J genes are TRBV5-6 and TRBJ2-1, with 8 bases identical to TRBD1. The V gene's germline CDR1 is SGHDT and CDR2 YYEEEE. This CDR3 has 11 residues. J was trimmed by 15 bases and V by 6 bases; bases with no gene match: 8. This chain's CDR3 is CASTQTGEWFF. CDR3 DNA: TGTGCCAGCACTCAGACAGGGGAGTGGTTCTTC.

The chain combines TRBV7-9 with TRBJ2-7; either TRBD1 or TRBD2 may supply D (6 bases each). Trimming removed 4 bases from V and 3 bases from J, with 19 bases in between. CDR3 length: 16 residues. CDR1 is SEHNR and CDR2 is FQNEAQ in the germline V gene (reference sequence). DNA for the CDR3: TGTGCCAGCAGCTACGCAGAGGGGGGCCAGTTCTACGAGCAGTACTTC. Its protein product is CASSYAEGGQFYEQYF.

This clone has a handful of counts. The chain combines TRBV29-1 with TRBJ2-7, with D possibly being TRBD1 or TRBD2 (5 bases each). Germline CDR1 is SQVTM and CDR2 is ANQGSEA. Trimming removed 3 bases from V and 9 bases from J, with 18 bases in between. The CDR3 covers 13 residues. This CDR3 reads CSVETRDLHGQYF. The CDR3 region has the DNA TGCAGCGTTGAGACAAGGGACCTGCACGGGCAGTACTTC.

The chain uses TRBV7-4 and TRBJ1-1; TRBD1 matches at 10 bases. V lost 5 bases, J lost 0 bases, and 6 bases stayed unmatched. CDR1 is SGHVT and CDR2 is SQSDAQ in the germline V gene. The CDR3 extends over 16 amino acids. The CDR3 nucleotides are TGTGCCAGCAGCCGGACAGGGGGGGAAATGAACACTGAAGCTTTCTTT. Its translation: CASSRTGGEMNTEAFF. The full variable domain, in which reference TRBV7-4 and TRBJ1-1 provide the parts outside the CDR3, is GAGVSQSPRYKVAKRGRDVALRCDSISGHVTLYWYRQTLGQGSEVLTYSQSDAQRDKSGRPSGRFSAERPERSVSTLKIQRTEQGDSAVYLCASSRTGGEMNTEAFFGQGTRLTVV.

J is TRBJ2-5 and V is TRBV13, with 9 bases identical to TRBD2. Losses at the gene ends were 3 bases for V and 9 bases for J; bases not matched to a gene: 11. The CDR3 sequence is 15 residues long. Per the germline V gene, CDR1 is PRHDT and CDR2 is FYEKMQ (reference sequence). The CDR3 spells CASSLGIAGEQSQYF. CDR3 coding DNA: TGTGCCAGCAGCTTGGGGATAGCGGGGGAGCAGTCCCAGTACTTC.

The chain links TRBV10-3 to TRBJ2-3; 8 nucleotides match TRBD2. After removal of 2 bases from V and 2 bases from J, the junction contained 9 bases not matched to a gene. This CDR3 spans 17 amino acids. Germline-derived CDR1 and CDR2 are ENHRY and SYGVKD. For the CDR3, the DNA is TGTGCCATCAGTGAGAGATTAGCGGGGAGACACACAGATACGCAGTATTTT. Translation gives CAISERLAGRHTDTQYF.

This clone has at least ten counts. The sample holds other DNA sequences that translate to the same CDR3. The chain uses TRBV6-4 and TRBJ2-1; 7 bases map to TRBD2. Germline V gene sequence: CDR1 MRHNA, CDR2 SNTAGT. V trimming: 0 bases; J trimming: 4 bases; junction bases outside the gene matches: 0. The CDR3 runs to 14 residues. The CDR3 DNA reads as TGTGCCAGCAGTGACTCGGGGGGGTACAATGAGCAGTTCTTC. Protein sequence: CASSDSGGYNEQFF.

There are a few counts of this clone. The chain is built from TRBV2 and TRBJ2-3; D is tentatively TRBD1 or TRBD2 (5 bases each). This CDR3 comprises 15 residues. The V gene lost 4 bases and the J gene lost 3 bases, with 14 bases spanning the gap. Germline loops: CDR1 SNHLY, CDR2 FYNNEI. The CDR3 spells CASSVGVWGTDTQYF. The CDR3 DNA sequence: TGTGCCAGCAGTGTTGGGGTTTGGGGGACAGATACGCAGTATTTT.

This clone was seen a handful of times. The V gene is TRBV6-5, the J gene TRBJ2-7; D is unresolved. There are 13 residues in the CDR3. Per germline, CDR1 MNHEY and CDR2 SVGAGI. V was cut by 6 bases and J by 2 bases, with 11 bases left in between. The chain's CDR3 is CASRELATYEQYF. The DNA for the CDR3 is TGTGCCAGCAGAGAGTTGGCGACCTACGAGCAGTACTTC.

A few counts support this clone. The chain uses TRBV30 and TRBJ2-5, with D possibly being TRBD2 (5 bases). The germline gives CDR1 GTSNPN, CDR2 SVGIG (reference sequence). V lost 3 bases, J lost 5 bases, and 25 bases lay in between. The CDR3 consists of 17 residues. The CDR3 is CAWSLSSSQSEVETQYF. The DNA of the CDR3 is TGTGCCTGGAGCCTATCCTCTTCACAGTCGGAGGTGGAGACCCAGTACTTC.

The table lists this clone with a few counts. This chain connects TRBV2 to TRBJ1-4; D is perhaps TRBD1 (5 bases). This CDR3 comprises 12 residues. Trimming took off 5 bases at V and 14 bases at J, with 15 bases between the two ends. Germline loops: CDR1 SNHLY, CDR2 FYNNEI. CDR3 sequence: CASSSFGAILFF. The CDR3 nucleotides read TGTGCCAGCAGTTCCTTCGGGGCAATTCTGTTTTTT.

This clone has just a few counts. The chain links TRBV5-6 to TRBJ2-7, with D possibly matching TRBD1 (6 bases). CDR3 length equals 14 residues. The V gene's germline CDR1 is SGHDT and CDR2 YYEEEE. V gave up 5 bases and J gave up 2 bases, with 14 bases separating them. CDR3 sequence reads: CASSLEGVPYEQYF. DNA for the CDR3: TGTGCCAGCAGTCTCGAGGGGGTCCCCTACGAGCAGTACTTC.

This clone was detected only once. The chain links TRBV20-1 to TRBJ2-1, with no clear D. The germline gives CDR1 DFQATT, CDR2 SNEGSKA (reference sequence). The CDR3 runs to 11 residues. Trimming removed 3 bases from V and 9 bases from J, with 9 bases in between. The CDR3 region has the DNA TGCAGTGCTAGCCTTAATGGTGAGCAGTTCTTC. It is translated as CSASLNGEQFF.

CDR3 sequence (DNA): TGTGCCAGCAGCTATAGTGGGGGGTCTGAAGCTTTCTTT. It translates to CASSYSGGSEAFF. The V gene is TRBV7-3, the J gene TRBJ1-1; perhaps TRBD1 as D (5 bases). From germline, CDR1 is SGHTA and CDR2 FQGTGA. The CDR3 covers 13 residues. Trimming shortened V by 4 bases and J by 6 bases, and 12 bases separated the two germline ends.

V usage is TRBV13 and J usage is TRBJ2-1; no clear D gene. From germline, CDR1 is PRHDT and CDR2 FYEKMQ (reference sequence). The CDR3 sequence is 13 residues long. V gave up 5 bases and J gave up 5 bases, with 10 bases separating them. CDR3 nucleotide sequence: TGTGCCAGCAGCCGCCGGGTTAACAATGAGCAGTTCTTC. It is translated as CASSRRVNNEQFF. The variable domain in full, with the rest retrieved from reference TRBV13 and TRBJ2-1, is AAGVIQSPRHLIKEKRETATLKCYPIPRHDTVYWYQQGPGQDPQFLISFYEKMQSDKGSIPDRFSAQQFSDYHSELNMSSLELGDSALYFCASSRRVNNEQFFGPGTRLTVL.

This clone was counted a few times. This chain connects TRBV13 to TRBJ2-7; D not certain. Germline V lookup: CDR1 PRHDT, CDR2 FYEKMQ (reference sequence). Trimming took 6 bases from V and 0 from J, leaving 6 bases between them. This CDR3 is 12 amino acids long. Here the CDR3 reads CASRGSSYEQYF. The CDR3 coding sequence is TGTGCCAGCAGAGGAAGCTCCTACGAGCAGTACTTC.

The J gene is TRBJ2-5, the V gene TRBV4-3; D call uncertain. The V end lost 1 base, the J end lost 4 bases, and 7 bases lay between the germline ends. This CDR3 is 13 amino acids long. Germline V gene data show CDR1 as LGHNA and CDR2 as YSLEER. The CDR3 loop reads CASSQGESETQYF. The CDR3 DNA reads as TGCGCCAGCAGCCAAGGAGAATCAGAGACCCAGTACTTC.

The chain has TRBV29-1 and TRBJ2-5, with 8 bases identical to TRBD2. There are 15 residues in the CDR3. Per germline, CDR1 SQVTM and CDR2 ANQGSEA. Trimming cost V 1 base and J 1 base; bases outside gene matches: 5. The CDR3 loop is CSVEGGSGAQETQYF. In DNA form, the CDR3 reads TGCAGCGTTGAAGGGGGTAGCGGGGCCCAAGAGACCCAGTACTTC.